This paragraph covers one T cell receptor beta chain sequence. The antigen is undetermined. CD4+ naive, central memory, regulatory and stem cell-like memory cells were sorted via CD45RO/CCR7/CD25/CD127/CD95/CD27. This specimen belongs to a study of beta chain features in type 1 diabetes. Study-wide results and limits: Type 1 diabetes patients had VDJ junctions that carried fewer insertions and more deletions. The analysis here could not establish whether HLA type shapes TCRB rearrangement.

The CDR3 contains 15 residues. The germline V gene has CDR1 GTSNPN and CDR2 SVGIG (reference sequence). The V and J ends lost 2 bases and 6 bases, in that order; junction bases with no gene match: 11. The study reverse transcribed the entire isolated RNA, so it sequenced expressed TCRB transcripts. Assay: immunoSEQ multiplex PCR; the TCRdb copy retains only in-frame clones and omits some. In the table there are around 430,000 clones, about 29% of which are singletons. The origin of this receptor is a man aged 18 to 30 in good health. Sequencing input: naive CD4+ T cells from blood. The V gene is TRBV30, the J gene TRBJ1-2, with 8 bases that match TRBD1. The chain's CDR3 is CAWSSYGQGMNGYTF. CDR3 nucleotide sequence: TGTGCCTGGAGTTCGTATGGACAGGGTATGAATGGCTACACCTTC.